This T cell receptor beta chain was retrieved from a study of beta chain features in type 1 diabetes. Notes on the study in general: TCRB CDR3s were moderately but significantly shorter in Type 1 diabetes patients in all four CD4+ subsets. Amplification by PCR could prefer shorter templates, with the same effect in patients and controls.

As every portion of the isolated RNA was reverse transcribed, the sequencing read expressed TCRB transcripts. Sequencing used immunoSEQ multiplex PCR; TCRdb keeps in-frame clones, though not all of them. The table includes roughly 500,000 clones, approximately 30% detected once. For this clone: What it binds is not known.

The CDR3 extends over 12 amino acids. Trimming removed 4 bases from V and 7 bases from J, with 7 bases in between. Germline V lookup: CDR1 SGHTA, CDR2 FQGNSA. The sequencing input was naive CD4+ T cells from blood. The genes are TRBV7-2 and TRBJ2-2; D is ambiguous. This TCR derives from a man aged 18-30 years in good health. The CDR3 loop is CASSSYGGELFF. The CDR3 DNA sequence: TGTGCCAGCAGCTCCTATGGCGGGGAGCTGTTTTTT.